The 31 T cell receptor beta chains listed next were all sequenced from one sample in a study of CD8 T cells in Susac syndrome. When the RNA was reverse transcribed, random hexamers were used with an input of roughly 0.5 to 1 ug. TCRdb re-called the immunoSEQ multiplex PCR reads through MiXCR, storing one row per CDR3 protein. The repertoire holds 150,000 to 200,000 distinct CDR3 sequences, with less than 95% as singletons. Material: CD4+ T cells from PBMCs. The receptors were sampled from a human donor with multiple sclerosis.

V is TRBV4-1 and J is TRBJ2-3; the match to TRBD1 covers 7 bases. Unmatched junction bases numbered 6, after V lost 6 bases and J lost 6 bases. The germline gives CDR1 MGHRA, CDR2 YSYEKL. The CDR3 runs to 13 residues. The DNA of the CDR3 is TGCGCCAGCAGTCGACAGGGTGGGGATACGCAGTATTTT. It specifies CASSRQGGDTQYF.

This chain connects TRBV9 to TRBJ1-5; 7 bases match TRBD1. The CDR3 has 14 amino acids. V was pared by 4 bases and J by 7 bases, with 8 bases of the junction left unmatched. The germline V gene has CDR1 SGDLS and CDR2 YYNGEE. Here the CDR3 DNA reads TGTGCCAGCAGCTCAGGGGGGGTCGGGCAGCCCCAGCATTTT. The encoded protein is CASSSGGVGQPQHF.

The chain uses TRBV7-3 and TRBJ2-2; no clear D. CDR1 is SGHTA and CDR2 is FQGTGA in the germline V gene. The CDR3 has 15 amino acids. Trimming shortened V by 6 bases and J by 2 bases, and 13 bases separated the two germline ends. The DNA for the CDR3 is TGTGCCAGCAGTCCGAGTGGAGTTAACACCGGGGAGCTGTTTTTT. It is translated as CASSPSGVNTGELFF.

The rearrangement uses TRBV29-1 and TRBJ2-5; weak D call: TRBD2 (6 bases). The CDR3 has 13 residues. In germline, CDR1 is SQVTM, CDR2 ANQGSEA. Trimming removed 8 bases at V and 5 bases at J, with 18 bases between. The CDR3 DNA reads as TGCAGCCTCCTACGTGGCGGAGGGGAGACCCAGTACTTC. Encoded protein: CSLLRGGGETQYF. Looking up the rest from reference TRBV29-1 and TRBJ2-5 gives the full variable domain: SAVISQKPSRDICQRGTSLTIQCQVDSQVTMMFWYRQQPGQSLTLIATANQGSEATYESGFVIDKFPISRPNLTFSTLTVSNMSPEDSSIYLCSLLRGGGETQYFGPGTRLLVL.

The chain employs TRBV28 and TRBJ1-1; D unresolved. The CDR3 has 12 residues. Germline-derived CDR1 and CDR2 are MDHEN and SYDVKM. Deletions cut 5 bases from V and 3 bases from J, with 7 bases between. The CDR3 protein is CASSRFYTEAFF. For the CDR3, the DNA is TGTGCCAGCAGTCGCTTCTACACTGAAGCTTTCTTT.

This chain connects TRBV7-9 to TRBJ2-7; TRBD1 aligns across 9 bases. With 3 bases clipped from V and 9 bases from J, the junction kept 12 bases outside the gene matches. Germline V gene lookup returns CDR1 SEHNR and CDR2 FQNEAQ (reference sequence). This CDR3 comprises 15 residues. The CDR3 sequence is CASSFPGQGNLVQYF. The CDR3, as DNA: TGTGCCAGCAGCTTCCCGGGACAGGGAAACCTAGTGCAGTACTTC.

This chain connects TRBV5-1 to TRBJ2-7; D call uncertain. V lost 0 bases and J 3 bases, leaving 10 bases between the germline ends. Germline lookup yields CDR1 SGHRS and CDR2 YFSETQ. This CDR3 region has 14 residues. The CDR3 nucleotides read TGCGCCAGCAGCTTGGGTCCGTCGTACTACGAGCAGTACTTC. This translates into CASSLGPSYYEQYF.

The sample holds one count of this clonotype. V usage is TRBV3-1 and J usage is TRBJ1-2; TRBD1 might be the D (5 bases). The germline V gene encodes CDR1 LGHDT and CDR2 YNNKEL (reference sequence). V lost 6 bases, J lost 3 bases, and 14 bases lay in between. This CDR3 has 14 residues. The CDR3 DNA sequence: TGTGCCAGCAGTCTCCGGGACGGGGACTATGGCTACACCTTC. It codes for CASSLRDGDYGYTF.

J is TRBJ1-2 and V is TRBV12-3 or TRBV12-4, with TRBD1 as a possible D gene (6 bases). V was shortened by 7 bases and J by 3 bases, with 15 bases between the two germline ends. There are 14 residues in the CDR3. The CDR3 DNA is TGTGCCAGCACCCCACAGGGAACGGACTATGGCTACACCTTC. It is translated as CASTPQGTDYGYTF.

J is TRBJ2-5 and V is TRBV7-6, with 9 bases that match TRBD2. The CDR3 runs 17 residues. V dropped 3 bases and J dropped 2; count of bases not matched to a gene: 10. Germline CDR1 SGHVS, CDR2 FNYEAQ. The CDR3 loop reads CASSFIGLAGGQETQYF. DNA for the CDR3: TGTGCCAGCAGCTTTATCGGCTTGGCGGGAGGGCAAGAGACCCAGTACTTC. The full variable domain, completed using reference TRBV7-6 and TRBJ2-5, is GAGVSQSPRYKVTKRGQDVALRCDPISGHVSLYWYRQALGQGPEFLTYFNYEAQQDKSGLPNDRFSAERPEGSISTLTIQRTEQRDSAMYRCASSFIGLAGGQETQYFGPGTRLLVL.

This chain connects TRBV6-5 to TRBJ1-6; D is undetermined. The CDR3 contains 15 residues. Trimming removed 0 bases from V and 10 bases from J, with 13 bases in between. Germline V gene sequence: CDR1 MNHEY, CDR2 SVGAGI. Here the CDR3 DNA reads TGTGCCAGCAGTTACTCGCTCACAGTAGAATCACCCCTCCACTTT. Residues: CASSYSLTVESPLHF.

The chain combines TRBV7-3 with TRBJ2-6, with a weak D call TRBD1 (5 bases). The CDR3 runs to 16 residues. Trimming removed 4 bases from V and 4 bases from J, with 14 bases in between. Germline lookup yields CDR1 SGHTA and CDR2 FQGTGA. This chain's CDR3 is CASSSFTGTGANVLTF. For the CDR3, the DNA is TGTGCCAGCAGCTCCTTCACAGGTACCGGGGCCAACGTCCTGACTTTC. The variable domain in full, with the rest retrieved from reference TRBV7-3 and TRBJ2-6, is GAGVSQTPSNKVTEKGKYVELRCDPISGHTALYWYRQSLGQGPEFLIYFQGTGAADDSGLPNDRFFAVRPEGSVSTLKIQRTERGDSAVYLCASSSFTGTGANVLTFGAGSRLTVL.

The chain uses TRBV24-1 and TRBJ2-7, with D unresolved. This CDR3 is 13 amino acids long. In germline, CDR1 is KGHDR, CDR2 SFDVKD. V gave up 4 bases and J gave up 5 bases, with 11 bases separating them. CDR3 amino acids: CATSETSWDEQYF. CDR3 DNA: TGTGCCACCAGTGAGACCTCATGGGACGAGCAGTACTTC.

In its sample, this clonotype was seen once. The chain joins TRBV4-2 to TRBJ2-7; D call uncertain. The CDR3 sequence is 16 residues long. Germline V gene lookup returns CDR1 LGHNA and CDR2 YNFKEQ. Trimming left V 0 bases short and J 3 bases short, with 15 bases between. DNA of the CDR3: TGTGCCAGCAGCCAAGATTTAGGTAGCCTAATCTACGAGCAGTACTTC. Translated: CASSQDLGSLIYEQYF.

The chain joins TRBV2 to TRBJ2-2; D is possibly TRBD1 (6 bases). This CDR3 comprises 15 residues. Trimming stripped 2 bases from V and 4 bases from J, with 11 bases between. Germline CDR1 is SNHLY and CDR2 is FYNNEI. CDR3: CASSEQGRGTGELFF. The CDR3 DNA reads TGTGCCAGCAGTGAACAGGGGCGCGGCACCGGGGAGCTGTTTTTT.

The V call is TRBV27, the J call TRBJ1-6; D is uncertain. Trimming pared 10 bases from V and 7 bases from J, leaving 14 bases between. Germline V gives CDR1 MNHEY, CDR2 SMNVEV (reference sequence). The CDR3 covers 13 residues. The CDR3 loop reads CATRMGINSPLHF. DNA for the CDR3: TGTGCCACCCGGATGGGGATAAATTCACCCCTCCACTTT.

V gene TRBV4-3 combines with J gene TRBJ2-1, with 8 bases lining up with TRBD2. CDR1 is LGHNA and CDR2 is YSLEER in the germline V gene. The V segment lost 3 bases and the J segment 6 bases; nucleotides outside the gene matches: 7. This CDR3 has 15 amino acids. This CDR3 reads CASSQGPGGTNEQFF. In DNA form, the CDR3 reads TGCGCCAGCAGCCAGGGCCCGGGGGGGACCAATGAGCAGTTCTTC.

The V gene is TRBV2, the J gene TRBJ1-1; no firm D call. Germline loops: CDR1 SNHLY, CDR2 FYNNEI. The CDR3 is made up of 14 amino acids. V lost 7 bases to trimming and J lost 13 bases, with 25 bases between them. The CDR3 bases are TGTGCCAGCACCCCGAGCTGGCAGACTGGAGTGGTTTTCTTT. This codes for CASTPSWQTGVVFF.

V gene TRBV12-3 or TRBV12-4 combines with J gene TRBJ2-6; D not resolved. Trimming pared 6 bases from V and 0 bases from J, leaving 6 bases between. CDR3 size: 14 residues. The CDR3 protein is CASRPNSGANVLTF. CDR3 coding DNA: TGTGCCAGCAGACCCAACTCTGGGGCCAACGTCCTGACTTTC.

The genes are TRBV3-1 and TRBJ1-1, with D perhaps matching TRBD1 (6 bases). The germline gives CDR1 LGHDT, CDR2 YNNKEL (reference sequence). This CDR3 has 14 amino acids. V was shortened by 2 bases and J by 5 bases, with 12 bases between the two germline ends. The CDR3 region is CASSQLDSRTEAFF. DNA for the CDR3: TGTGCCAGCAGCCAACTGGACAGCCGAACTGAAGCTTTCTTT. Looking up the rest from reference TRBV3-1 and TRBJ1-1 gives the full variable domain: DTAVSQTPKYLVTQMGNDKSIKCEQNLGHDTMYWYKQDSKKFLKIMFSYNNKELIINETVPNRFSPKSPDKAHLNLHINSLELGDSAVYFCASSQLDSRTEAFFGQGTRLTVV.

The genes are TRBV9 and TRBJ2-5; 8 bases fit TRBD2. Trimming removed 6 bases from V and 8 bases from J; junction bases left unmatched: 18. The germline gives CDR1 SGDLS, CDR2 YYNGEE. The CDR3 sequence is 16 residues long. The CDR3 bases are TGTGCCAGCACCCCGTACGCTCCTAGCGGGTCGGGAACCCAGTACTTC. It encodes CASTPYAPSGSGTQYF.

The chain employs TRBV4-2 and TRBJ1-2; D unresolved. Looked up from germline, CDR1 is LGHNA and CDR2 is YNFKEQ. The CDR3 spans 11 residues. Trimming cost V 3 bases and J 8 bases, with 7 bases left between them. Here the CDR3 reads CASSQARGYTF. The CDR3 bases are TGTGCCAGCAGCCAGGCCCGAGGCTACACCTTC.

The CDR3, as DNA: TGTGCCAGCAGCAGGCACCAAGAGACCCAGTACTTC. It translates to CASSRHQETQYF. The V and J genes are TRBV16 and TRBJ2-5; D call uncertain. Trimming took off 5 bases at V and 0 bases at J, with 4 bases between the two ends. Germline V lookup: CDR1 KGHSY, CDR2 FQNENV. CDR3 length: 12 amino acids.

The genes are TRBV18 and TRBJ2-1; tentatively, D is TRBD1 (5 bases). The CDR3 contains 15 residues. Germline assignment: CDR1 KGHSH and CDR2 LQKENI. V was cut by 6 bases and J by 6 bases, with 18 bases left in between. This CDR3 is CASSRDSGLGNEQFF. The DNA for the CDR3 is TGTGCCAGCTCGCGAGATTCAGGGCTTGGCAATGAGCAGTTCTTC. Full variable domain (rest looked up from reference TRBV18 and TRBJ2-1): NAGVMQNPRHLVRRRGQEARLRCSPMKGHSHVYWYRQLPEEGLKFMVYLQKENIIDESGMPKERFSAEFPKEGPSILRIQQVVRGDSAAYFCASSRDSGLGNEQFFGPGTRLTVL.

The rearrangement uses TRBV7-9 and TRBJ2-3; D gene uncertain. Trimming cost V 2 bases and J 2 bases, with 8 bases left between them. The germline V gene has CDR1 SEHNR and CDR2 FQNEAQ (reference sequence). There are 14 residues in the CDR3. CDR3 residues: CASSLSFPTDTQYF. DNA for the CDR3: TGTGCCAGCAGCTTAAGTTTCCCCACAGATACGCAGTATTTT.

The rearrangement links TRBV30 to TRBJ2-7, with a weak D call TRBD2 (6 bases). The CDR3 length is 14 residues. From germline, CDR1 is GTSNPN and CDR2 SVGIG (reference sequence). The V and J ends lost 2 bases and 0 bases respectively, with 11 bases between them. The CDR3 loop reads CAWSRDWASYEQYF. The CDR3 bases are TGTGCCTGGAGTAGGGACTGGGCCTCCTACGAGCAGTACTTC.

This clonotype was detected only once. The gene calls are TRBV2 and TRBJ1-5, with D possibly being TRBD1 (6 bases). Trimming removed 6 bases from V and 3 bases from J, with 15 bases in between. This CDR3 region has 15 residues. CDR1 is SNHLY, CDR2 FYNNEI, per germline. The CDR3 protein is CASSGMGAINQPQHF. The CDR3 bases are TGTGCCAGCAGCGGGATGGGGGCGATCAATCAGCCCCAGCATTTT.

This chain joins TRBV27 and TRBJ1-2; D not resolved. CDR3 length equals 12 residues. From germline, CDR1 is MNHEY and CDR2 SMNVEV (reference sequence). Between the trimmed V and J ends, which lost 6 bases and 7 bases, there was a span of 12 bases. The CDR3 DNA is TGTGCCAGCAGGGGGTACAATCTTGGCTACACCTTC. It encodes CASRGYNLGYTF.

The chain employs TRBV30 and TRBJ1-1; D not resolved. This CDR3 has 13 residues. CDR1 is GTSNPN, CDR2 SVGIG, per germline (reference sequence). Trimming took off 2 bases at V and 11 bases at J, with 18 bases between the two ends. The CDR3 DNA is TGTGCCTGGAGTCACATACGCCAGCTATCGGCTTTCTTT. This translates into CAWSHIRQLSAFF.

As DNA, the CDR3 is TGTGCCAGTAGTATCCAAGGCGTGGAAGAGACCCAGTACTTC. Amino acid sequence: CASSIQGVEETQYF. This chain links TRBV19 with TRBJ2-5; D gene unclear. The germline V gene encodes CDR1 LNHDA and CDR2 SQIVND (reference sequence). The CDR3 loop spans 14 amino acids. V was shortened by 3 bases and J by 3 bases, with 11 bases between the two germline ends.

CDR3: CASSQEGYEQYF. CDR3 DNA sequence: TGTGCCAGCAGCCAAGAGGGGTACGAGCAGTACTTC. This chain uses TRBV4-2 with TRBJ2-7; the D is unclear. Trimming removed 0 bases at V and 4 bases at J, with 4 bases between. Germline V gene data show CDR1 as LGHNA and CDR2 as YNFKEQ. The CDR3 is 12 residues long.